This T cell receptor beta chain was observed in a study of T cells in Graves' hyperthyroidism and ophthalmopathy. On the study more broadly: Blood was drawn when the patient was first diagnosed and still untreated.

Overall study findings and caveats: The model foresaw ophthalmopathy a median 6.5 months prior to onset.

Note on this clonotype: The antigen is unknown.

Germline V gene lookup returns CDR1 KGHDR and CDR2 SFDVKD. Trimming shortened V by 9 bases and J by 0 bases, and 19 bases separated the two germline ends. The length of the CDR3 is 16 residues. Amplified TCR beta CDR3 regions came from RNA transcripts. A set of HTBI primers served as the primers for a first-round RT-PCR of the TCR CDR3. TCRdb recomputed calls from the multiplex PCR reads with MiXCR, one row per CDR3 protein. The data contain around 620,000 distinct CDR3 sequences, 15% to 20% of them singletons. This clonotype was sampled from a woman aged 25-40 years with Graves' hyperthyroidism. Input material: blood. V gene TRBV24-1 combines with J gene TRBJ1-1, with D possibly TRBD1 on 6 matching bases. CDR3 bases: TGTGCCACCTCTTCTACAGGGTTCATCATGAACACTGAAGCTTTCTTT. It codes for CATSSTGFIMNTEAFF.